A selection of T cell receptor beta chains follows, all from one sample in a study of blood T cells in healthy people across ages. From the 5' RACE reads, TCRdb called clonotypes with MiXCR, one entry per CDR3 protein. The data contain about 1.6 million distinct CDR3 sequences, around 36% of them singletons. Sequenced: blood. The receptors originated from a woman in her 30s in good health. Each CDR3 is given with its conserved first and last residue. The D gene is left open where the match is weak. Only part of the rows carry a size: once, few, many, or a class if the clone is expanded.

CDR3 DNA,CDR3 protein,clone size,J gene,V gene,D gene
TGTGCCAGCTCACCACGGGACGGGGGCTCCTACAATGAGCAGTTCTTC,CASSPRDGGSYNEQFF,NA,TRBJ2-1,TRBV18,NA
TGTGCCAGCAGTTTATATTTACAGGGCACCTACGAGCAGTACTTC,CASSLYLQGTYEQYF,NA,TRBJ2-7,TRBV27,NA
TGTGCCACCTATGGGTTTAGCCAAGAGACCCAGTACTTC,CATYGFSQETQYF,once,TRBJ2-5,TRBV27,NA
TGCGCCAGCAGCGCCTCGAAGGACCGCTTAGGTTTTAACTATGGCTACACCTTC,CASSASKDRLGFNYGYTF,NA,TRBJ1-2,TRBV5-1,NA
TGTGCCAGCAGCCAAGAACCCCCGGGCACAGATACGCAGTATTTT,CASSQEPPGTDTQYF,NA,TRBJ2-3,TRBV3-1,NA
TGTGCCAGCAGCACATCAGGACAGGGTGGCTCTGGCTACACCTTC,CASSTSGQGGSGYTF,NA,TRBJ1-2,TRBV3-1,TRBD1
TGTGCCAGCAGAACTACCGTCAAGCAGTACTTC,CASRTTVKQYF,NA,TRBJ2-5,TRBV6-2/TRBV6-3,NA
TGCAGTGCTAGGATGGCAGGGGACTACGAGCAGTACTTC,CSARMAGDYEQYF,many,TRBJ2-7,TRBV20-1,NA
TGTGCCAGCAGGCGTAGCGGGCGGAGCTCCTACGAGCAGTACTTC,CASRRSGRSSYEQYF,few,TRBJ2-7,TRBV27,TRBD2
TGTGCCAGGGGGGCCAGACAGGGGGAGTACTATGGCTACACCTTC,CARGARQGEYYGYTF,few,TRBJ1-2,TRBV6-5,TRBD1
TGTGCCAGCAGTACCATGGGCCGAAACACTGAAGCTTTCTTT,CASSTMGRNTEAFF,NA,TRBJ1-1,TRBV25-1,NA
TGTGCCAGCAGAGGGACAGGGGGGGCTGGCTACACCTTC,CASRGTGGAGYTF,many,TRBJ1-2,TRBV27,TRBD1
TGTGCCAGCAACCAAGACAGGGGACTCGGGGGCTACACCTTC,CASNQDRGLGGYTF,NA,TRBJ1-2,TRBV3-1,TRBD1
TGCGCCAGCAGCTTGACGACAGGCACCACAGATACGCAGTATTTT,CASSLTTGTTDTQYF,few,TRBJ2-3,TRBV5-1,NA
TGCAGCGTTTTTAAGGTCAATGAGCAGTTCTTC,CSVFKVNEQFF,many,TRBJ2-1,TRBV29-1,NA
TGTGCCAGCAGTTTGAGGGGGCACTATGGCTACACCTTC,CASSLRGHYGYTF,few,TRBJ1-2,TRBV27,TRBD1
TGTGCCAGCAGCAAACCCGCTTTAGAGGGGAGTAACGGCTACACCTTC,CASSKPALEGSNGYTF,few,TRBJ1-2,TRBV21-1,NA
TGCGCCAGCACCTCAGCGGGCAACTATGGCTACACCTTC,CASTSAGNYGYTF,few,TRBJ1-2,TRBV5-1,NA
TGTGCCAGCAGCCAAGAAGGTTCTCGGGGACACAACTATGGCTACACCTTC,CASSQEGSRGHNYGYTF,few,TRBJ1-2,TRBV4-2,NA
TGTGCCAGCAGTCCCCGAGAAGAGCAGTACTTC,CASSPREEQYF,NA,TRBJ2-5,TRBV12-3/TRBV12-4,NA
TGCAGTGCTAGGGAAGACATCTACGAGCAGTACTTC,CSAREDIYEQYF,few,TRBJ2-7,TRBV20-1,NA